A selection of T cell receptor beta chains follows, all from one sample in a study of T cells in Graves' hyperthyroidism and ophthalmopathy. TCRdb ran MiXCR on the multiplex PCR reads and lists one entry per CDR3 protein. The sample includes 550,000 to 700,000 distinct CDR3 sequences, roughly 15% of them seen just once. Material: blood. Receptor source: a woman between 40 and 55 years old with Graves' ophthalmopathy. Both conserved end residues are part of each CDR3. Fields, in order: J gene, V gene, D gene, clone size, CDR3 protein, CDR3 DNA. The D gene is left open where the match is weak. Rows may omit the clone size; those that give it use once, few, many or a size class.

j_call: TRBJ1-3; v_call: TRBV12-3/TRBV12-4; d_call: TRBD1; clone_size: .; cdr3_aa: CASRREGTAGNTIYF; cdr3_nt: TGTGCCAGCAGGCGAGAAGGGACAGCCGGAAACACCATATATTTT
j_call: TRBJ2-2; v_call: TRBV12-3/TRBV12-4; d_call: TRBD2; clone_size: many; cdr3_aa: CASQTGGGTGELFF; cdr3_nt: TGTGCCAGCCAAACGGGAGGAGGCACCGGGGAGCTGTTTTTT
j_call: TRBJ1-1; v_call: TRBV7-9; d_call: .; clone_size: many; cdr3_aa: CASSQNTENTEAFF; cdr3_nt: TGTGCCAGCAGCCAAAATACAGAGAACACTGAAGCTTTCTTT
j_call: TRBJ1-6; v_call: TRBV5-5; d_call: .; clone_size: .; cdr3_aa: CASSLNFAAGNSPLHF; cdr3_nt: TGTGCCAGCAGCTTGAACTTCGCGGCCGGGAATTCACCCCTCCACTTT
j_call: TRBJ2-7; v_call: TRBV24-1; d_call: TRBD1; clone_size: many; cdr3_aa: CATSDTQGAAEQYF; cdr3_nt: TGTGCCACCAGTGATACACAGGGGGCGGCCGAGCAGTACTTC
j_call: TRBJ2-7; v_call: TRBV7-9; d_call: TRBD1; clone_size: .; cdr3_aa: CASSGQGKGEQYF; cdr3_nt: TGTGCCAGCAGCGGACAGGGGAAGGGCGAGCAGTACTTC
j_call: TRBJ2-7; v_call: TRBV2; d_call: .; clone_size: .; cdr3_aa: CASSGRDLGEQYF; cdr3_nt: TGTGCCAGCAGCGGTCGGGATTTGGGCGAGCAGTACTTC
j_call: TRBJ1-1; v_call: TRBV27; d_call: .; clone_size: many; cdr3_aa: CASTTGMNTEAFF; cdr3_nt: TGTGCCAGCACGACAGGAATGAACACTGAAGCTTTCTTT
j_call: TRBJ1-2; v_call: TRBV20-1; d_call: .; clone_size: .; cdr3_aa: CSARDYRANYGYTF; cdr3_nt: TGCAGTGCTAGAGATTATCGGGCTAACTATGGCTACACCTTC
j_call: TRBJ1-1; v_call: TRBV20-1; d_call: .; clone_size: many; cdr3_aa: CSAPGPVQTEAFF; cdr3_nt: TGCAGTGCCCCTGGCCCAGTGCAGACTGAAGCTTTCTTT
j_call: TRBJ2-7; v_call: TRBV20-1; d_call: TRBD1; clone_size: many; cdr3_aa: CSARDSGTGKNYEQYF; cdr3_nt: TGCAGTGCTAGGGACTCAGGGACAGGGAAGAACTACGAGCAGTACTTC
j_call: TRBJ2-5; v_call: TRBV19; d_call: TRBD1; clone_size: many; cdr3_aa: CASRRNRGGETQYF; cdr3_nt: TGTGCCAGTAGAAGAAACAGGGGTGGAGAGACCCAGTACTTC
j_call: TRBJ2-1; v_call: TRBV4-2; d_call: .; clone_size: many; cdr3_aa: CASSQEAGAPNEQFF; cdr3_nt: TGTGCCAGCAGCCAAGAAGCAGGGGCGCCCAATGAGCAGTTCTTC
j_call: TRBJ2-7; v_call: TRBV4-2; d_call: .; clone_size: few; cdr3_aa: CASSQQEGLDYYEQYF; cdr3_nt: TGTGCCAGCAGCCAACAAGAGGGCTTGGACTACTACGAGCAGTACTTC
j_call: TRBJ2-5; v_call: TRBV6-5; d_call: .; clone_size: few; cdr3_aa: CASSLEQTFQETQYF; cdr3_nt: TGTGCCAGCAGTCTGGAACAGACCTTCCAAGAGACCCAGTACTTC
j_call: TRBJ2-7; v_call: TRBV12-3/TRBV12-4; d_call: TRBD2; clone_size: many; cdr3_aa: CASSLVGAGAGEQYF; cdr3_nt: TGTGCCAGCAGTTTAGTAGGAGCGGGAGCGGGAGAGCAGTACTTC
j_call: TRBJ1-3; v_call: TRBV11-2; d_call: .; clone_size: many; cdr3_aa: CATAGASGNTIYF; cdr3_nt: TGTGCCACCGCGGGGGCCTCTGGAAACACCATATATTTT
j_call: TRBJ1-1; v_call: TRBV28; d_call: TRBD1; clone_size: few; cdr3_aa: CASSTSGGAYTEAFF; cdr3_nt: TGTGCCAGCAGTACATCAGGGGGCGCGTACACTGAAGCTTTCTTT
j_call: TRBJ1-6; v_call: TRBV5-8; d_call: TRBD1; clone_size: many; cdr3_aa: CASSRRLGQGNSPLHF; cdr3_nt: TGTGCCAGCAGCCGCCGACTCGGACAGGGTAATTCACCCCTCCACTTT
j_call: TRBJ1-1; v_call: TRBV14; d_call: .; clone_size: .; cdr3_aa: CASNTWTAGGEAFF; cdr3_nt: TGTGCCAGCAACACCTGGACCGCTGGAGGTGAAGCTTTCTTT
j_call: TRBJ2-5; v_call: TRBV20-1; d_call: TRBD2; clone_size: many; cdr3_aa: CSARVPSGPKETQYF; cdr3_nt: TGCAGTGCTAGAGTGCCTAGCGGGCCAAAGGAGACCCAGTACTTC
j_call: TRBJ2-2; v_call: TRBV12-3/TRBV12-4; d_call: .; clone_size: many; cdr3_aa: CASRRNRGGNGELFF; cdr3_nt: TGTGCCAGCAGACGGAACAGGGGGGGAAACGGGGAGCTGTTTTTT
j_call: TRBJ2-7; v_call: TRBV6-2/TRBV6-3; d_call: TRBD2; clone_size: .; cdr3_aa: CASSGTSGRSTYEQYF; cdr3_nt: TGTGCCAGCAGTGGGACTAGCGGGAGGTCTACCTACGAGCAGTACTTC
j_call: TRBJ2-7; v_call: TRBV2; d_call: .; clone_size: many; cdr3_aa: CASSEHTERLGRQYF; cdr3_nt: TGTGCCAGCAGTGAACATACAGAGCGCCTGGGACGGCAGTACTTC
j_call: TRBJ2-5; v_call: TRBV29-1; d_call: TRBD1; clone_size: many; cdr3_aa: CSARDRGLEETQYF; cdr3_nt: TGCAGCGCACGGGACAGGGGGCTTGAAGAGACCCAGTACTTC
j_call: TRBJ2-7; v_call: TRBV7-2; d_call: .; clone_size: many; cdr3_aa: CASSQTLGDEQYF; cdr3_nt: TGTGCCAGCAGCCAAACCCTCGGGGACGAGCAGTACTTC
j_call: TRBJ1-6; v_call: TRBV6-2/TRBV6-3; d_call: .; clone_size: many; cdr3_aa: CASSYTVYREDSPLHF; cdr3_nt: TGTGCCAGCAGTTACACGGTCTACAGGGAGGATTCACCCCTCCACTTT
j_call: TRBJ2-5; v_call: TRBV9; d_call: TRBD1; clone_size: many; cdr3_aa: CASSTGTANQETQYF; cdr3_nt: TGTGCCAGCAGCACCGGGACAGCTAACCAAGAGACCCAGTACTTC
j_call: TRBJ2-7; v_call: TRBV4-1; d_call: .; clone_size: many; cdr3_aa: CASSHQGPPYEQYF; cdr3_nt: TGCGCCAGCAGCCATCAGGGGCCTCCCTACGAGCAGTACTTC
j_call: TRBJ2-5; v_call: TRBV6-2/TRBV6-3; d_call: .; clone_size: many; cdr3_aa: CASARMYQETQYF; cdr3_nt: TGTGCCAGCGCGCGGATGTACCAAGAGACCCAGTACTTC
j_call: TRBJ2-2; v_call: TRBV27; d_call: TRBD2; clone_size: .; cdr3_aa: CASRGLAGVPGELFF; cdr3_nt: TGTGCCAGCCGAGGGCTAGCGGGAGTCCCCGGGGAGCTGTTTTTT
j_call: TRBJ2-2; v_call: TRBV6-2/TRBV6-3; d_call: TRBD1; clone_size: many; cdr3_aa: CASSLDRAGTGELFF; cdr3_nt: TGTGCCAGCAGCCTGGACAGGGCGGGCACCGGGGAGCTGTTTTTT
j_call: TRBJ2-4; v_call: TRBV20-1; d_call: .; clone_size: many; cdr3_aa: CSAKEAAEAKNIQYF; cdr3_nt: TGCAGTGCTAAGGAAGCGGCCGAAGCCAAAAACATTCAGTACTTC
j_call: TRBJ1-2; v_call: TRBV5-5; d_call: .; clone_size: many; cdr3_aa: CASSLSGPADPRGYTF; cdr3_nt: TGTGCCAGCAGCTTGTCGGGGCCAGCCGACCCTAGAGGCTACACCTTC
j_call: TRBJ2-2; v_call: TRBV6-2/TRBV6-3; d_call: .; clone_size: many; cdr3_aa: CASSYVLKNTGELFF; cdr3_nt: TGTGCCAGCAGTTACGTCCTAAAGAACACCGGGGAGCTGTTTTTT
j_call: TRBJ2-2; v_call: TRBV27; d_call: .; clone_size: .; cdr3_aa: CASSPHLGELFF; cdr3_nt: TGTGCCAGCTCCCCCCATCTAGGGGAGCTGTTTTTT
j_call: TRBJ2-7; v_call: TRBV6-1; d_call: TRBD2; clone_size: many; cdr3_aa: CASSFHPTSGRSEQYF; cdr3_nt: TGTGCCAGCAGCTTCCATCCAACTAGCGGGAGAAGTGAGCAGTACTTC
j_call: TRBJ2-2; v_call: TRBV5-5; d_call: .; clone_size: .; cdr3_aa: CASSPVTVRLEGELFF; cdr3_nt: TGTGCCAGCAGCCCGGTCACTGTTCGGCTAGAGGGGGAGCTGTTTTTT
j_call: TRBJ2-2; v_call: TRBV10-3; d_call: .; clone_size: .; cdr3_aa: CAISGGLSHTGELFF; cdr3_nt: TGTGCCATCAGTGGGGGATTATCGCATACCGGGGAGCTGTTTTTT
j_call: TRBJ2-2; v_call: TRBV4-1; d_call: TRBD2; clone_size: .; cdr3_aa: CASSLAGAGTGELFF; cdr3_nt: TGCGCCAGCAGCCTAGCGGGAGCGGGAACCGGGGAGCTGTTTTTT